What follows is one TCR beta chain and its context. This CDR3 is also generated by other DNA sequences in the sample. Clones were read by immunoSEQ multiplex PCR, and TCRdb kept only the in-frame ones, dropping some. The sample contains more than 2 million clones, about 95% of which appear only once. Germline CDR1 MNHEY, CDR2 SMNVEV (reference sequence). The V end lost 7 bases, the J end lost 4 bases, and 5 bases lay between the germline ends. This CDR3 has 11 residues. The data are from a study of shared clonotypes between healthy human individuals. The naive CD8 fraction comprised CD45RO-negative cells positively selected for CCR7 and excluded terminally differentiated effector memory CD45RA+ cells.

Sequencing was performed on naive CD8+ T cells sorted from blood. This receptor was taken from a young man in good health. The rearrangement joins TRBV27 to TRBJ2-1; tentatively, D is TRBD2 (5 bases). The CDR3 spells CASTGYNEQFF. In DNA, the CDR3 is TGTGCCAGCACGGGGTACAATGAGCAGTTCTTC.